This paragraph covers one T cell receptor beta chain sequence. Its antigen is still unknown. The sample comes from a study of early T cells in non-severe SARS-CoV-2 infection. Study-wide background: Sequencing targeted bulk RNA from unsorted whole blood, leaving chains unpaired. General study points: Matches to VDJdb favored anti-spike CD8 responses and missed private and CD4 specificities.

Individual cDNA molecules received unique molecular identifiers. MiXCR was run by TCRdb on the 5' RACE reads, yielding one entry per CDR3 protein. The sample lists more than 65,000 distinct CDR3 sequences, about 4.9% occurring once. The CDR3 covers 15 residues. V was cut by 2 bases and J by 3 bases, with 14 bases left in between. Per germline, CDR1 SGHTA and CDR2 FQGNSA. The rearrangement joins TRBV7-2 to TRBJ2-7; perhaps TRBD1 as D (6 bases). The source was whole blood, collected at baseline. This receptor was identified in an adult who was a healthcare worker with PCR-confirmed SARS-CoV-2 infection or an uninfected control (not recorded which). The donor label of this sample is uncertain. CDR3 residues: CASSLSGAVFYEQYF. DNA of the CDR3: TGTGCCAGCAGCTTATCAGGGGCAGTGTTCTACGAGCAGTACTTC.